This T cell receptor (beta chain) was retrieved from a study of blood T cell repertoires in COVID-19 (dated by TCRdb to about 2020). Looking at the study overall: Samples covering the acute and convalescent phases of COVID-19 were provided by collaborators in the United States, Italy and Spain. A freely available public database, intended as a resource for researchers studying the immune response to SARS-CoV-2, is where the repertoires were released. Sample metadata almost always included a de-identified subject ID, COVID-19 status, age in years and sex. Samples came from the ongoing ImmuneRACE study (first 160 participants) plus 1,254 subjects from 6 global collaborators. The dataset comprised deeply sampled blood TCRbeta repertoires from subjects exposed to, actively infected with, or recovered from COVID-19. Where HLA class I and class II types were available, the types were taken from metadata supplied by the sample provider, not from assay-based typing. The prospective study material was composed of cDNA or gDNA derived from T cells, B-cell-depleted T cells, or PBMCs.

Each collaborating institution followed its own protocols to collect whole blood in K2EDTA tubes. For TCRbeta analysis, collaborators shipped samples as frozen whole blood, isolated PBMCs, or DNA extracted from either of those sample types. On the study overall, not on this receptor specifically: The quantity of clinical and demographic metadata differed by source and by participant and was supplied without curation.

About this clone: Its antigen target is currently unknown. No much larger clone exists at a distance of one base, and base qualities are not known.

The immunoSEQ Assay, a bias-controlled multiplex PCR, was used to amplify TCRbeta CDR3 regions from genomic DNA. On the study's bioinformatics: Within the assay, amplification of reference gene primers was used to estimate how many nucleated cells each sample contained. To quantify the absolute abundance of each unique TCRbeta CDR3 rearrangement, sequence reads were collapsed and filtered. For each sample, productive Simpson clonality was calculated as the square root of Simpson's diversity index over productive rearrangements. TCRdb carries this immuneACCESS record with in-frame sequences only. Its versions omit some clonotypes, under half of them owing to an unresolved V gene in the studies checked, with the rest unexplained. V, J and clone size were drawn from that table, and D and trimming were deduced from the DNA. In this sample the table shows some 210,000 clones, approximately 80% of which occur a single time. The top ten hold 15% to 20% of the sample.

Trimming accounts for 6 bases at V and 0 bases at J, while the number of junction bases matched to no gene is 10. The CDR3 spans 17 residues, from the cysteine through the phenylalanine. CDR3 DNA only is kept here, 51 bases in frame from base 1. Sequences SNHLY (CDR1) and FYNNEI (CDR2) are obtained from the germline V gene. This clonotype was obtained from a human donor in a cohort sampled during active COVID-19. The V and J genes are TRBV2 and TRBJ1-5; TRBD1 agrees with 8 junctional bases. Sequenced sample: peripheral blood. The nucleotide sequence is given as TGTGCCAGCAGCCCTGGACAGGGATATTATAGCAATCAGCCCCAGCATTTT. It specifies CASSPGQGYYSNQPQHF.